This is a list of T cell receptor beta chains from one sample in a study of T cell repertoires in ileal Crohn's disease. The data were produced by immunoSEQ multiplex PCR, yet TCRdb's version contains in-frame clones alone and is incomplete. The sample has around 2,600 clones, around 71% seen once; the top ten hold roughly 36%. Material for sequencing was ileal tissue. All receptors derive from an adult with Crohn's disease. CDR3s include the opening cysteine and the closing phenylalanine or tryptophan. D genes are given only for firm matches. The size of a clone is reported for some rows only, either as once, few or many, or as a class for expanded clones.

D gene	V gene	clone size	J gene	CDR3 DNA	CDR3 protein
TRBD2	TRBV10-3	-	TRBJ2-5	TGTGCCAGGAATGAGGTGGGGGAGGGAACGAGAGAGACCCAGTACTTC	CARNEVGEGTRETQYF
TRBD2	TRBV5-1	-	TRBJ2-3	TGCGCCAGCAGCTTGGGACTAGCGACTAGCACAGATACGCAGTATTTT	CASSLGLATSTDTQYF
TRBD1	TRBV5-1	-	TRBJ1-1	TGCGCCAGCAGAAGCCAGACAGGGGTAACGAACACTGAAGCTTTCTTT	CASRSQTGVTNTEAFF
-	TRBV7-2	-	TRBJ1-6	TGTGCCAGCAGCAGCTCGAGCTCCTATAATTCACCCCTCCACTTT	CASSSSSSYNSPLHF
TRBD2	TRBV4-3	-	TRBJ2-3	TGCGCCAGCAGCCAAGGTCAAGGGACTACCCTTAGCACAGATACGCAGTATTTT	CASSQGQGTTLSTDTQYF
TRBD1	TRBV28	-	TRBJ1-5	TGTGCCAGCAGCCAGGGGGCTGATCAGCCCCAGCATTTT	CASSQGADQPQHF
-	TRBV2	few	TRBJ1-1	TGTGCCAGCATGGACTTTGTGAACACTGAAGCTTTCTTT	CASMDFVNTEAFF
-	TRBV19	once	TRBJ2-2	TGTGCCAGTAGTCGTTTGGGACTGAACCTCGCGAACACCGGGGAGCTGTTTTTT	CASSRLGLNLANTGELFF
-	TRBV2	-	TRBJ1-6	TGTGCCAGCAGTATAAGACAGTCGAATTCACCCCTCCACTTT	CASSIRQSNSPLHF
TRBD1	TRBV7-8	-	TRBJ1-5	TGTGCCAGCAGCTTGAACAGGGGCGAAAATCAGCCCCAGCATTTT	CASSLNRGENQPQHF
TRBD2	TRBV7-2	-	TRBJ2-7	TGTGCCAGCAGCTTATCTAGCGGGATAAATGAGCAGTACTTC	CASSLSSGINEQYF
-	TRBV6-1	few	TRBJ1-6	TGTGCCAGCAGGGCTGACAGCGTGCCCCTCCACTTT	CASRADSVPLHF
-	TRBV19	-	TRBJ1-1	TGTGCCAGTAGTCCCCGGGGGACGGAGAACACTGAAGCTTTCTTT	CASSPRGTENTEAFF
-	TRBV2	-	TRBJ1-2	TGTGCCAGCGCCCCCAGGACTACTAACTATGGCTACACCTTC	CASAPRTTNYGYTF
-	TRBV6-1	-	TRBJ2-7	TGTGCCAGCAGTGGGGAACAGGGCTACGAGCAGTACTTC	CASSGEQGYEQYF
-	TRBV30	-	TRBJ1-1	TGTGCCTGGAGTAGTGGGACATATGAAGCTTTCTTT	CAWSSGTYEAFF
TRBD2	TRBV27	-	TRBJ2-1	TGTGCCAGCAGCCCCGGGGGGTACAATGAGCAGTTCTTC	CASSPGGYNEQFF
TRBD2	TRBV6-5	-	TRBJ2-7	TGTGCCAGCAGTTACTCGTTAAGCGGGAGGGCCGGCGAGCAGTACTTC	CASSYSLSGRAGEQYF
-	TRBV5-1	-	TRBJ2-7	TGCGCCAGCAGCTTGACAAGCGGGTCATATCTAGAGCAGTACTTC	CASSLTSGSYLEQYF
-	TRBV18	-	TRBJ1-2	TGTGCCAGCTCACCATCAGGGGACCCAACATATGGCTACACCTTC	CASSPSGDPTYGYTF
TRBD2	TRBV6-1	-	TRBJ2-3	TGTGCCAGCAGTTCTCTAGCGGGAGGCACAGATACGCAGTATTTT	CASSSLAGGTDTQYF
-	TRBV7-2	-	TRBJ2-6	TGTGCCAGCAGCTTAAATACGGGGATCACTGGGGCCAACGTCCTGACTTTC	CASSLNTGITGANVLTF
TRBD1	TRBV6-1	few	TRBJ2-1	TGTGCCAGCAGTCAAAGGGGGCGGCAGTTCTTC	CASSQRGRQFF
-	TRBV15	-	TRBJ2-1	TGTGCCACCAGCAGAGATTATAGCGGTGGGCAGTTCTTC	CATSRDYSGGQFF
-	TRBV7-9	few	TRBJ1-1	TGTGCCAGCAGCTTAGGGCAGCTAGAGGGCTCTGAAGCTTTCTTT	CASSLGQLEGSEAFF
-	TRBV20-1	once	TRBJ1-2	TGCAGTGCTAGAGAACTTGATGGCTACACCTTC	CSARELDGYTF
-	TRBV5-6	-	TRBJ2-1	TGTGCCAGCAGCACAAGAAACCGACAGGGACTCTCCTACAATGAGCAGTTCTTC	CASSTRNRQGLSYNEQFF
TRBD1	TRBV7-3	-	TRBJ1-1	TGTGCCAGCAGCCTCCTCGGGACAGGGACTCAAGCTTTCTTT	CASSLLGTGTQAFF
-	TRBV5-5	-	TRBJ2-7	TGTGCCAGCAGCTTGGGTTCGGACACAGCCACCTACGAGCAGTACTTC	CASSLGSDTATYEQYF
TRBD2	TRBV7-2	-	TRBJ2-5	TGTGCCAGCACTCTTAGCGGGGGTCCTCAAGAGACCCAGTACTTC	CASTLSGGPQETQYF
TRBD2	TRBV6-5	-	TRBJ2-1	TGTGCCAGCAGTTACGCGGTAGCGGGGTACAATGAGCAGTTCTTC	CASSYAVAGYNEQFF
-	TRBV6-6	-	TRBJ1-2	TGTGCCAGCAGCCACCTTCGAGGGTATGTCTTC	CASSHLRGYVF
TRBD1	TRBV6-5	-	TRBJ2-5	TGTGCCAGCAGTTACTCGGAGAGGGGGCATCGAGAGACCCAGTACTTC	CASSYSERGHRETQYF
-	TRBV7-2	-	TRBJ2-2	TGTGCCAGCATAAGACAGACAAACACCGGGGAGCTGTTTTTT	CASIRQTNTGELFF
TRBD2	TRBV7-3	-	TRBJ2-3	TGTGCCAGCAGCCCATGGGGGGGACTAGGACCTCTCCCAGATACGCAGTATTTT	CASSPWGGLGPLPDTQYF
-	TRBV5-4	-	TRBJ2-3	TGTGCCAGCAGCTTACAGAGACACACAGATACGCAGTATTTT	CASSLQRHTDTQYF
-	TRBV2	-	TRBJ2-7	TGTGCCAGCAGGTCTTACTACGAGCAGTACTTC	CASRSYYEQYF
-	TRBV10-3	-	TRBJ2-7	TGTGCCATCAGTGAGGGCCAGGGGAGTAAGGAGCAGTACTTC	CAISEGQGSKEQYF
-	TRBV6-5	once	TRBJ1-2	TGTGCCAGCAGTCTAAAAGCGGGGCCGAACTATGGCTACACCTTC	CASSLKAGPNYGYTF
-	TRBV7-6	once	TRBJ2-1	TGTGCCAGCAGCTTCAATCGGGGGAGCAATGAGCAGTTCTTC	CASSFNRGSNEQFF
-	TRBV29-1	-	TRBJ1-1	TGCAGCGCCAGGGTAAAACGGGAGTTGGACACTGAAGCTTTCTTT	CSARVKRELDTEAFF
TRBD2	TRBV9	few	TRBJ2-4	TGTGCCAGCAGCGTAGAGGGGGGGGCTAGCGGGTCCATTCAGTACTTC	CASSVEGGASGSIQYF
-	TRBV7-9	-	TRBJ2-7	TGTGCCAGCAGCTCACAGGGCTACGAGCAGTACTTC	CASSSQGYEQYF
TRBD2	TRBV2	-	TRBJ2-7	TGTGCCAGCAGTGAAAGGGCGGGGGGTCCCTACGAGCAGTACTTC	CASSERAGGPYEQYF
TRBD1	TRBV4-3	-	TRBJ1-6	TGCGCCAGCAGCCAAGAACCCCAGGGGGCGAATTCACCCCTCCACTTT	CASSQEPQGANSPLHF
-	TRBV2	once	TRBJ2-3	TGTGCCAGCAGACAGGGCACAGATACGCAGTATTTT	CASRQGTDTQYF
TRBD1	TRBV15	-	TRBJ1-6	TGTGCCACCAGCAGAGACCTCCTGACAGGGTCATTAGGATCACCCCTCCACTTT	CATSRDLLTGSLGSPLHF
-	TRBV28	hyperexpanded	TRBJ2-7	TGTGCCAGCAGTTTCAAGGAGAGGCCCTACGAGCAGTACTTC	CASSFKERPYEQYF
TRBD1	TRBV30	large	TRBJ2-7	TGTGCCTGCGGATTTACAGGGGATTACGAGCAGTACTTC	CACGFTGDYEQYF
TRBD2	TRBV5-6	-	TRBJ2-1	TGTGCCAGCAGCTTGTCCGGGACTAGCGGATACAATGAGCAGTTCTTC	CASSLSGTSGYNEQFF